Listed below are T cell receptor beta chains from one sample, sequenced in a study of T cell responses to AZD1222 COVID-19 vaccine. The data were produced by immunoSEQ multiplex PCR, yet TCRdb's version contains in-frame clones alone and is incomplete. The repertoire holds about 40,000 clones, with 88% as singletons. This specimen was peripheral blood, taken 28 days after the second dose of the MenACWY control vaccine. The source is an adult who received the MenACWY meningococcal vaccine as a control. Each CDR3 is given with its conserved first and last residue. The D gene is left open where the match is weak. Not all rows give a size; the values are once, few, many and, for expanded clones, a class.

>TRBJ2-4|.|.|TRBV21-1
TGTGCCAGCAGCAAACGGTGGGGGGCAGATAACATTCAGTACTTC
CASSKRWGADNIQYF
>TRBJ1-2|.|.|TRBV18
TGTGCCAGCTCACCTACCTCTTCGGGCTACACCTTC
CASSPTSSGYTF
>TRBJ1-2|.|once|TRBV7-8
TGTGCCAGCAGCCCAAGGACAAATATTTTTGGCGGCTACACCTTC
CASSPRTNIFGGYTF
>TRBJ2-7|TRBD2|.|TRBV5-1
TGCGCCAGCAGTTCGGGACTAGCGGGAGGAGGTGAGCAGTACTTC
CASSSGLAGGGEQYF
>TRBJ2-7|TRBD2|.|TRBV7-2
TGTGCCAGCAGCTTAGAGGGCGGGAGGGCCAAGTACGAGCAGTACTTC
CASSLEGGRAKYEQYF
>TRBJ1-4|.|.|TRBV7-9
TGTGCCAGCAGCCTTACACCTTTTGAAAAACTGTTTTTT
CASSLTPFEKLFF
>TRBJ2-2|.|once|TRBV3-1/TRBV3-2
TGTGCCAGCAGCCCCAGGGGGGAAGTCACCGGGGAGCTGTTTTTT
CASSPRGEVTGELFF
>TRBJ1-4|.|once|TRBV28
TGTGCCAGCAGTTTACGGCTTCGGGATGAAAAACTGTTTTTT
CASSLRLRDEKLFF
>TRBJ2-7|.|.|TRBV12-3/TRBV12-4
TGTGCCAGTCTGGACGAGCAGTACTTC
CASLDEQYF
>TRBJ1-3|.|once|TRBV6-1
TGTGCCAGCAGTGAAAAAGCAGGGTGGGGCCCTGGAAACACCATATATTTT
CASSEKAGWGPGNTIYF
>TRBJ2-5|TRBD2|.|TRBV30
TGTGCCTGGAGTTTGAGCGGGATGGGGGGTAAGACCCAGTACTTC
CAWSLSGMGGKTQYF
>TRBJ2-2|TRBD2|.|TRBV5-1
TGCGCCAGCAGCACGACTAGCGGGAGGGCCACCGGGGAGCTGTTTTTT
CASSTTSGRATGELFF
>TRBJ2-7|.|.|TRBV2
TGTGCCAGCAGTGGCTCCGGGCCAAGCTACGAGCAGTACTTC
CASSGSGPSYEQYF
>TRBJ1-4|.|.|TRBV28
TGTGCCAGCAGCCGGGCTGGGCCCGCAACTAATGAAAAACTGTTTTTT
CASSRAGPATNEKLFF
>TRBJ2-7|TRBD1|.|TRBV18
TGTGCCAGCTCACAAGGACAGGGGGGATTTTCCTACGAGCAGTACTTC
CASSQGQGGFSYEQYF
>TRBJ2-7|TRBD2|once|TRBV5-5
TGTGCCAGCAGCTTGGCGGGACTATCCTACGAGCAGTACTTC
CASSLAGLSYEQYF
>TRBJ1-1|.|.|TRBV19
TGTGCCAGTAGTACGACAGGCCACACTGAAGCTTTCTTT
CASSTTGHTEAFF
>TRBJ2-2|TRBD1|.|TRBV5-1
TGCGCCAGCACTGGGGACAGCCTCCACGGGGAGCTGTTTTTT
CASTGDSLHGELFF
>TRBJ1-6|TRBD1|.|TRBV5-1
TGCGCCAGCAGGTCACAGGGGGATAATTCACCCCTCCACTTT
CASRSQGDNSPLHF
>TRBJ1-3|.|.|TRBV7-3
TGTGCCAGCAGCCAGACAGTCCTCTCTGGAAACACCATATATTTT
CASSQTVLSGNTIYF
>TRBJ2-1|.|.|TRBV5-4
TGTGCCAGCAGCTTGTCCCTCCAAGGGGAAAATGAGCAGTTCTTC
CASSLSLQGENEQFF
>TRBJ2-1|TRBD2|.|TRBV9
TGTGCCAGCAGCGTAGCTTCTAGCGGGAGACCAAGGGAGCAGTTCTTC
CASSVASSGRPREQFF
>TRBJ2-3|TRBD1|once|TRBV19
TGTGCCAGTAGGAACAGGGGGAGCACAGATACGCAGTATTTT
CASRNRGSTDTQYF
>TRBJ2-3|.|few|TRBV5-1
TGCGCCAGCAGCTTGGGTCGGGGTGCAGATACGCAGTATTTT
CASSLGRGADTQYF
>TRBJ2-1|TRBD2|few|TRBV28
TGTGCCAGCAGTTTTCTAGCGGAAATCAATGAGCAGTTCTTC
CASSFLAEINEQFF
>TRBJ2-1|.|.|TRBV28
TGTGCCAGCAGTTTTGGACGGCCCTATTACAAACACAATGAGCAGTTCTTC
CASSFGRPYYKHNEQFF
>TRBJ2-3|.|few|TRBV5-6
TGTGCCAGCAGACAGGACACCCGCACAGATACGCAGTATTTT
CASRQDTRTDTQYF
>TRBJ2-2|TRBD2|.|TRBV6-2/TRBV6-3
TGTGCCAGCAGACCTAGCGGGACGGGAAAGTCCGGGGAGCTGTTTTTT
CASRPSGTGKSGELFF
>TRBJ2-1|.|.|TRBV28
TGTGCCAGCAGTTCCCTACTTAGCGGAGACAATGAGCAGTTCTTC
CASSSLLSGDNEQFF
>TRBJ1-1|TRBD1|.|TRBV5-6
TGTGCCAGCAGCATGGGACAGGGACGAGCTTTCTTT
CASSMGQGRAFF
>TRBJ2-1|.|.|TRBV28
TGTGCCAGCAGCTCAAACAATGAGCAGTTCTTC
CASSSNNEQFF